This T cell receptor beta chain was identified during a study of Ad26.COV2.S vaccination and SARS-CoV-2 variants. Study-wide findings and caveats: Recipients of either vaccine or placebo displayed similar breadth of non-spike TCRs.

The method was immunoSEQ multiplex PCR; TCRdb's version includes in-frame clones alone and lacks a portion of them. Of 320,000 or so clones listed, 85% to 90% were seen once; the top ten hold over 5%. Treatment: approximately 18 received Ad26.COV2.S at low or high dose, single or two shots; 5 received placebo; per-sample allocation not given. Vaccine and placebo recipients were sampled on day 63 after the first injection. With regard to this clone: The antigen is undetermined.

V was cut by 4 bases and J by 5 bases, with 17 bases left in between. The CDR3 contains 15 residues. Germline lookup yields CDR1 SNHLY and CDR2 FYNNEI. The chain carries TRBV2 and TRBJ1-1; the D gene is possibly TRBD1 (6 bases). The sample consisted of peripheral blood, taken in a trial of Ad26.COV2.S vaccine versus placebo. This clonotype was sampled from a person between 18 and 59 years old who received the Ad26.COV2.S COVID-19 vaccine or a placebo. The CDR3 loop is CASSGSGARYTEAFF. The CDR3 DNA sequence: TGTGCCAGCAGTGGATCAGGGGCGAGGTATACTGAAGCTTTCTTT.